This TCR beta chain was identified in a study of T cell changes during pregnancy in multiple sclerosis. The CDR3 has 16 residues. Germline V lookup: CDR1 MNHEY, CDR2 SMNVEV (reference sequence). After removal of 1 base from V and 1 base from J, the junction contained 3 bases not matched to a gene. Profiling relied on immunoSEQ multiplex PCR, and the TCRdb table lists in-frame clones only, not all of them. The data contain around 88,000 clones, about 92% of them singletons. Sequenced here: peripheral blood, sampled after pregnancy. V usage is TRBV27 and J usage is TRBJ2-2, with 7 positions matching TRBD2. The receptor was derived from a female donor in good health, enrolled as a control in a pregnancy study. CDR3 DNA: TGTGCCAGCAGTTTATTTGCGGGAGAGAACACCGGGGAGCTGTTTTTT. It is translated as CASSLFAGENTGELFF.